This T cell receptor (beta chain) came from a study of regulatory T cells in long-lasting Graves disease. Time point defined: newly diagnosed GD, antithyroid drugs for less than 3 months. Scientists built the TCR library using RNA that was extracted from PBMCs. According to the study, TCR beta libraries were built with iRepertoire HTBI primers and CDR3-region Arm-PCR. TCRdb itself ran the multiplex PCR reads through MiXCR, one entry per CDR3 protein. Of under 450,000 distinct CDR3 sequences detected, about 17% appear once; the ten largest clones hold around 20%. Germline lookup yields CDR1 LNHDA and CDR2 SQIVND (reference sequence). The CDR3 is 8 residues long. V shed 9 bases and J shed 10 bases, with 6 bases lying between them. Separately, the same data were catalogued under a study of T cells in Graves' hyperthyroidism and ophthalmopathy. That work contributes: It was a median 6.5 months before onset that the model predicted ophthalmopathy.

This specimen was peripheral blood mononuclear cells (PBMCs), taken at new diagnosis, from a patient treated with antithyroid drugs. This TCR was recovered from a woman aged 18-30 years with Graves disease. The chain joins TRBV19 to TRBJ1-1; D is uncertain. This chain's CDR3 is CASGRAFF. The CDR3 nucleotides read TGTGCCAGCGGTCGAGCTTTCTTT.